A selection of T cell receptor beta chains follows, all from one sample in a study of T cell clusters in autoimmune cytopenias. TCRdb re-called the multiplex PCR reads and shows each CDR3 protein once, DNA omitted. Its listing shows more than 7,000 distinct CDR3 sequences. Separately, the same data were catalogued under a study of T cell repertoires in aging, cancer and after chemotherapy.

The sequencing input was peripheral blood. These receptors were obtained from a human donor in good health. The CDR3 runs from the conserved cysteine through the conserved F or W. Size values are once, few and many counts, or a class for expanded clones, and some rows have none.

j_call: TRBJ2-1; v_call: TRBV5-1; clone_size: -; cdr3_aa: CASSLGLGMISEQFF
j_call: TRBJ2-7; v_call: TRBV30; clone_size: -; cdr3_aa: CAWSVGGTGSYEQYF
j_call: TRBJ1-1; v_call: TRBV27; clone_size: -; cdr3_aa: CASNPDRVGNTEAFF
j_call: TRBJ2-7; v_call: TRBV29-1; clone_size: medium-sized; cdr3_aa: CSVGQSVSYGEQYF
j_call: TRBJ2-1; v_call: TRBV19; clone_size: medium-sized; cdr3_aa: CASSIAASGGVTYEQFF
j_call: TRBJ2-1; v_call: TRBV6-4; clone_size: -; cdr3_aa: CASSGTLYNEQFF
j_call: TRBJ2-5; v_call: TRBV5-6; clone_size: -; cdr3_aa: CASSLGRHDKETQYF
j_call: TRBJ1-4; v_call: TRBV7-9; clone_size: -; cdr3_aa: CASSAGQGGVEKLFF
j_call: TRBJ1-1; v_call: TRBV19; clone_size: medium-sized; cdr3_aa: CASSIAQGAAEAFF
j_call: TRBJ2-3; v_call: TRBV6-5; clone_size: medium-sized; cdr3_aa: CASSSFPTGSVTDTQYF